This T cell receptor beta chain was sequenced for a study of T cell responses to AZD1222 COVID-19 vaccine. Findings and limits, study-wide: Close to half of spike-specific TCRs reportedly recognize unmutated variant regions.

Trimming took off 3 bases at V and 7 bases at J, with 10 bases between the two ends. Germline V lookup: CDR1 LGHDT, CDR2 YNNKEL (reference sequence). The CDR3 loop spans 13 amino acids. About this clone: Its specificity is unknown.

TCRdb keeps only in-frame clones here, not all; method: immunoSEQ multiplex PCR. The sample yields fewer than 120,000 clones, around nine tenths seen once. This clonotype was obtained from an adult in good health. The V call is TRBV3-1 (or the pseudogene TRBV3-2), the J call TRBJ1-3; tentative D call: TRBD1 (6 bases). The specimen was peripheral blood, collected on day 0 of AZD1222 vaccination. CDR3 loop: CASSQGAGNTIYF. The CDR3 region has the DNA TGTGCCAGCAGCCAGGGGGCGGGGAACACCATATATTTT.